Shown below are 7 T cell receptor beta chains from a single sample sequenced in a study of blood T cells in healthy people across ages. Primed by a sample-barcoded 5' primer and a J-beta primer mix, a second PCR proceeded for 7 to 11 cycles. TCRdb processed the 5' RACE reads anew with MiXCR; each CDR3 protein has one entry. The table records roughly 550,000 distinct CDR3 sequences, 24% of them present only once. These data are also associated with another study on T cells of mothers and their children.

The material sequenced was blood. The source of these receptors is a boy under 18 in good health.

The rearrangement joins TRBV18 to TRBJ2-5, with 8 bases lining up with TRBD1. Trimming at V came to 3 bases and at J to 6 bases, leaving 6 bases not matched to a gene. This CDR3 has 14 residues. From germline, CDR1 is KGHSH and CDR2 LQKENI. CDR3 loop: CASSPSGDRQTQYF. The CDR3 DNA reads as TGTGCCAGCTCACCGTCAGGGGACAGGCAGACCCAGTACTTC.

CDR3 region: CSARDQRTQYF. Here the CDR3 DNA reads TGCAGTGCTAGAGACCAGAGAACCCAGTACTTC. The chain links TRBV20-1 to TRBJ2-5; D unclear. Trimming took off 0 bases at V and 8 bases at J, with 7 bases between the two ends. The CDR3 covers 11 residues. Germline values: CDR1 DFQATT, CDR2 SNEGSKA (reference sequence).

CDR3 DNA sequence: TGTGCCAGCAGCTTAGCAGCGGGAGGGACACCCTACGAGCAGTACTTC. Translated: CASSLAAGGTPYEQYF. The chain uses TRBV7-2 and TRBJ2-7, with 10 nucleotides matching TRBD2. Germline loops: CDR1 SGHTA, CDR2 FQGNSA. With V trimmed by 0 bases and J by 2 bases, 4 bases remained unmatched. CDR3 size: 16 residues.

V and J are TRBV19 and TRBJ1-5, with unresolved D. CDR3 length: 12 amino acids. CDR1 and CDR2 (germline): LNHDA, SQIVND (reference sequence). The V and J ends lost 7 bases and 3 bases respectively, with 7 bases between them. The CDR3 DNA follows: TGTGCCAGTACCAAGGTCAATCAGCCCCAGCATTTT. This codes for CASTKVNQPQHF. The full variable domain, rest sourced from reference TRBV19 and TRBJ1-5, is DGGITQSPKYLFRKEGQNVTLSCEQNLNHDAMYWYRQDPGQGLRLIYYSQIVNDFQKGDIAEGYSVSREKKESFPLTVTSAQKNPTAFYLCASTKVNQPQHFGDGTRLSIL.

J is TRBJ2-1 and V is TRBV7-2; 8 bases align to TRBD2. Germline loops: CDR1 SGHTA, CDR2 FQGNSA. The CDR3 runs to 16 residues. Trimming removed 1 base from V and 3 bases from J; junction bases left unmatched: 5. CDR3 coding DNA: TGTGCCAGCAGCTTAGGGGCGGGGGGAGGCTACAATGAGCAGTTCTTC. Protein: CASSLGAGGGYNEQFF.

The V gene is TRBV20-1, the J gene TRBJ2-5; 7 positions match TRBD2. The CDR3 is 15 residues long. The ends lost 0 bases at V and 5 bases at J; junction bases unmatched: 9. Germline V gene data show CDR1 as DFQATT and CDR2 as SNEGSKA (reference sequence). CDR3 amino acids: CSARDGAGDRETQYF. In DNA form, the CDR3 reads TGCAGTGCTAGAGACGGTGCGGGGGATAGGGAGACCCAGTACTTC.

CDR3 residues: CASSPSMAGSNQPQHF. The CDR3, as DNA: TGCGCCAGCAGCCCCTCAATGGCGGGGAGCAATCAGCCCCAGCATTTT. The genes are TRBV4-1 and TRBJ1-5; D gene uncertain. The germline CDR1 and CDR2 sequences are MGHRA and YSYEKL. Trimming stripped 4 bases from V and 1 base from J, with 14 bases between. The CDR3 has 16 residues.